The entry below gives a single TCR beta chain sequence along with its context. Its specificity is not known. This CDR3 has 14 amino acids. The germline V gene has CDR1 SGHRS and CDR2 YFSETQ. The sample comes from a study of T cells expressing NK-cell markers. Across the study: It was from sorted CD3+CD56+NKG2C+, CD3+CD56+NKG2C- and CD3+CD56-NKG2C+ T cells that TCR beta repertoires came. Within the sequenced cohort of eight donors, seven exhibited HCMV seropositivity and one was seronegative. Findings and caveats of the study: Four donors showed these clonotypes also leading the CD3+CD56-NKG2C+ fraction.

5'RACE template switching built TCR beta cDNA with unique molecular identifiers. Following a re-call of the 5' RACE reads, TCRdb has one entry per CDR3 protein and lacks DNA. With around 550,000 distinct CDR3 sequences in the sample, the ten largest clones hold roughly 3.5%. The origin of this receptor is a man aged 18-30 years in good health. The specimen was blood T cells: a sorted CD56 or NKG2C T cell subset, CD4+ or CD8+ T cells, or bulk PBMC T cells (not recorded which). The chain uses TRBV5-1 and TRBJ2-3; no DNA is available, so the TRBD1 call from TCRdb remains unchecked. CDR3 sequence: CASSNGGNTDTQYF.